This T cell receptor beta chain was retrieved from a study of T cell repertoires in cytomegalovirus infection. Trimming at V came to 2 bases and at J to 2 bases, leaving 5 bases not matched to a gene. Germline assignment: CDR1 SGHAT and CDR2 FQDESV (reference sequence). The CDR3 loop spans 16 amino acids. In this sample, this clonotype turned up a few times. Antigen specificity is unknown. Each CDR3 protein is one row after TCRdb ran MiXCR on the reads. This sample has about 830,000 distinct CDR3 sequences, with around a third found just once. This receptor was identified in a human donor in good health (CMV status not recorded). Some clones in this sample may be carry-over from other donors' samples. Sequenced material: cultured CD8+ T cells from PBMCs, taken from culture after CMV antigen stimulation. This chain connects TRBV11-1 to TRBJ2-3, with 9 nucleotides matching TRBD1. The CDR3 DNA sequence: TGTGCCAGCAGCTTATCCGGGACAGGGCCCACAGATACGCAGTATTTT. Amino acids: CASSLSGTGPTDTQYF.